This TCR beta chain came from a study of T cells in Graves' hyperthyroidism and ophthalmopathy. This clonotype was seen just once. What it recognizes is unknown. This CDR3 spans 16 amino acids. The V gene end was trimmed by 6 bases and the J gene end by 5 bases; junction bases not matched to a gene: 6. CDR1 is MNHNS, CDR2 SASEGT, per germline. Overall study results and limits: A model built on 13 V-J features separated ophthalmopathy from stable hyperthyroidism. Most thyroid clonotypes expanded above 0.001 were also detected in blood.

In patients aged 18 to 65, hyperthyroidism was newly diagnosed, with duration under 2 months. Clinical symptoms, serum thyroxine, TRAb, thyroid ultrasound and orbital computed tomography informed diagnoses. The CDR3 regions of TCR beta were amplified from RNA transcripts. With the HTBI primer set, the TCR CDR3 went through a first round of RT-PCR. TCRdb independently ran MiXCR on the multiplex PCR reads; one entry per CDR3 protein. The sample lists 550,000 to 600,000 distinct CDR3 sequences, approximately 15% occurring once. The TCR was taken from a woman between 18 and 29 years old with Graves' hyperthyroidism. V is TRBV6-1 and J is TRBJ2-1; TRBD2 aligns across 14 bases. The sample taken for sequencing was blood. The CDR3 sequence: CASSRGLAGGNNEQFF. In DNA form, the CDR3 reads TGTGCCAGCAGCCGTGGACTAGCGGGGGGCAACAATGAGCAGTTCTTC.